These 16 T cell receptor beta chains were all obtained from the same sample, sequenced in a study of T cell clusters in autoimmune cytopenias. TRB was amplified from about 270 ng of peripheral blood genomic DNA per sample. TRB was amplified by touch-down multiplex PCR, primer pools A and B combined. TCRdb reprocessed the multiplex PCR reads and keeps a single row for each CDR3 protein, giving no DNA. The data include more than 4,500 distinct CDR3 sequences; the top ten clones carry roughly 15%. This sample also belongs to another study, concerning T cell repertoires in aging, cancer and after chemotherapy.

Material for sequencing was peripheral blood. These receptors were collected from a human donor in good health.

This clonotype is deemed medium-sized by its frequency. The chain links TRBV6-5 to TRBJ1-2; the TCRdb call, TRBD1, lacks DNA for checking. The CDR3 is 14 amino acids. Germline-derived CDR1 and CDR2 are MNHEY and SVGAGI. The CDR3: CASSYSWTGDGYTF.

This clonotype is identified as medium-sized from frequency. The rearrangement uses TRBV30 and TRBJ2-5; TCRdb calls TRBD1, which cannot be checked without DNA. The CDR3 consists of 12 residues. Germline CDR1 GTSNPN, CDR2 SVGIG (reference sequence). CDR3 region: CAWTTGAETQYF.

By frequency, this clonotype registers medium-sized. The rearrangement uses TRBV30 and TRBJ2-6. Germline V gene sequence: CDR1 GTSNPN, CDR2 SVGIG (reference sequence). The CDR3 runs 15 residues. The CDR3 loop reads CAWRRTVSGANVLTF.

The J gene is TRBJ1-5, the V gene TRBV19. CDR1 is LNHDA and CDR2 is SQIVND in the germline V gene (reference sequence). This CDR3 is built from 13 residues. The CDR3 spells CASADDSNQPQHF.

The rearrangement joins TRBV19 to TRBJ1-1; lacking DNA, the TRBD1 call made by TCRdb goes unchecked. The CDR3 has 14 residues. Per germline, CDR1 LNHDA and CDR2 SQIVND (reference sequence). CDR3 sequence: CASSLRGFNTEAFF.

The CDR3 region is CAIIPAGGPTDTQYF. The rearrangement joins TRBV24-1 to TRBJ2-3; TCRdb outputs TRBD2, but without DNA this stays unchecked. From germline, CDR1 is KGHDR and CDR2 SFDVKD. The CDR3 is 15 amino acids.

This clonotype counts as medium-sized by frequency. This chain connects TRBV27 to TRBJ2-2; TCRdb reports TRBD1, a call that lacks DNA to check it against. The germline V gene has CDR1 MNHEY and CDR2 SMNVEV (reference sequence). The CDR3 is 15 amino acids. CDR3: CASTPGQGATGELFF.

J is TRBJ1-2 and V is TRBV5-6. The CDR3 totals 16 residues. Germline lookup yields CDR1 SGHDT and CDR2 YYEEEE. The CDR3 reads CASSLEREDHTYGYTF.

The chain recombines TRBV6-2 or TRBV6-3 with TRBJ2-7; with no DNA, the TCRdb D assignment of TRBD1 cannot be verified. This CDR3 is built from 16 residues. Germline CDR1 is MNHEY and CDR2 is SVGEGT. The CDR3 loop reads CASSNLARTGTYEQYF.

Judged by frequency, this clonotype is medium-sized. This CDR3 reads CASSRTGLNEQFF. The rearrangement links TRBV19 to TRBJ2-1; TCRdb outputs TRBD1, but without DNA this stays unchecked. Germline-derived CDR1 and CDR2 are LNHDA and SQIVND (reference sequence). CDR3 length equals 13 residues.

Judged by frequency, this clonotype is medium-sized. The gene calls are TRBV19 and TRBJ2-1; TCRdb selects TRBD1, and the lack of DNA leaves this call unchecked. The length of the CDR3 is 17 residues. CDR1 is LNHDA and CDR2 is SQIVND in the germline V gene (reference sequence). CDR3 loop: CASSMTGAKLSGVEQFF.

The gene calls are TRBV5-4 and TRBJ1-4; TCRdb's assignment of TRBD1 cannot be checked, as there is no DNA. The CDR3 loop spans 14 amino acids. Per the germline V gene, CDR1 is SGHNT and CDR2 is YYREEE (reference sequence). The CDR3 region is CASSLGQGTEKLFF. The variable domain in full, with the rest retrieved from reference TRBV5-4 and TRBJ1-4, is ETGVTQSPTHLIKTRGQQVTLRCSSQSGHNTVSWYQQALGQGPQFIFQYYREEENGRGNFPPRFSGLQFPNYSSELNVNALELDDSALYLCASSLGQGTEKLFFGSGTQLSVL.

The rearrangement links TRBV6-2 or TRBV6-3 to TRBJ1-6. The CDR3 consists of 13 residues. The germline V gene has CDR1 MNHEY and CDR2 SVGEGT. The CDR3 here is CASSYSRIWPLHF.

This clonotype is classed as medium-sized by frequency. V usage is TRBV29-1 and J usage is TRBJ1-1. Germline V CDR1 and CDR2: SQVTM, ANQGSEA. CDR3 length: 13 residues. The CDR3 is CSVESHWDTEAFF.

This clonotype is deemed medium-sized by its frequency. This chain joins TRBV27 and TRBJ2-7; the TRBD2 assignment by TCRdb is unverifiable without DNA. The CDR3 spans 14 residues. Germline loops: CDR1 MNHEY, CDR2 SMNVEV (reference sequence). The CDR3 is CASSLGPVPTKQYF.

This chain joins TRBV6-2 or TRBV6-3 and TRBJ2-4; with no DNA, the TCRdb D assignment of TRBD1 cannot be verified. This CDR3 region has 16 residues. CDR1 MNHEY and CDR2 SVGEGT come from the germline V gene. The CDR3 loop reads CASSVKGVRGKNIQYF.